This TCR beta chain is drawn from a study of T-cell reconstitution after alpha-beta-depleted transplantation in children (dated by TCRdb to 2015 to 2016). As for the study more broadly: Using TCR repertoire profiling, the study followed T-cell immune reconstitution in a quantitative way in children after TCRalphabeta/CD19-depleted allogeneic hematopoietic cell transplantation. What the authors observed across the whole study: Hyperexpanded clone frequencies declined over subsequent months; after one year, T-cell counts and TCRbeta diversity were mostly attributed to newly produced T cells. The apparently early alphabetaT-cell count recovery about two months after transplant was reportedly dependent on only several hundred rapidly expanded clones derived from non-depleted graft cells. In some patients, the high TCRbeta diversity seen at day 60 was put down to recipient T cells and intrathymic progenitors that had survived conditioning.

This clonotype occurred many times. This receptor's antigen is unknown. Per-base qualities were not stored, and no clone one base away is much larger. According to the study, the label for this sample's treatment or condition signals: allogeneic hematopoietic cell transplantation with graft depleted of TCRalphabeta T cells and CD19 B cells. The transplant recipients were children given TCRalphabeta/CD19-depleted allogeneic hematopoietic cell grafts. Library construction relied on PCR. Sequencing was carried out with an Illumina HiSeq 2500. Molecular barcoding was employed in the preparation of TCR libraries, with unique molecular identifiers being used to normalize TCRbeta repertoire quantification. TCRdb cleaned the public reads at Q25 with fastp, built clones with MiXCR and kept in-frame beta chains. Rows are unified per CDR3 protein, each entry keeping the most common DNA and genes. The sample includes hundreds of thousands of distinct CDR3 sequences, with 10% to 15% observed a single time. 0.79% of the sample is in the top ten clones.

The receptor was derived from a girl aged 2 to 9 with congenital amegakaryocytic thrombocytopenia, due to receive a stem cell transplant. Sequencing was performed on PBMCs, taken before TCRalphabeta/CD19-depleted stem cell transplant.

The DNA sequence is given as TGCAGCGTCAGACCCATAGCGGGAGGGCACAATGAGCAGTTCTTC. Translation gives CSVRPIAGGHNEQFF. Here the chain combines TRBV29-1 and TRBJ2-1; the junction holds 11 bases that match TRBD2. CDR1 SQVTM and CDR2 ANQGSEA were looked up in the germline V gene. The CDR3 measures 15 amino acids from cysteine to phenylalanine. Solely the CDR3 DNA is kept, with 45 bases framed from the first base. Trimming leaves V shorter by 6 bases and J shorter by 5 bases, with the junction holding 9 bases beyond the gene matches.